This TCR beta chain was obtained from a study of blood T cell repertoires in COVID-19. Study background: The United States, Italy and Spain provided the acute and convalescent COVID-19 samples. T cells, B-cell-depleted T cells, or PBMCs supplied cDNA or gDNA.

V was shortened by 4 bases and J by 1 base, with 19 bases between the two germline ends. The germline V gene encodes CDR1 MGHRA and CDR2 YSYEKL. This CDR3 has 17 amino acids. Per the original data handling: Reference gene primers were amplified, and this amplification served to estimate nucleated cell counts. Libraries were prepared by immunoSEQ multiplex PCR; TCRdb keeps only in-frame clonotypes and omits some of them. V and J calls and clone size follow that table, whereas D and trimming were derived from the DNA. Of 85,000 to 100,000 clones in the sample, around 82% are singletons; the top ten hold about 8.7%.

Sample: peripheral blood. The chain carries TRBV4-1 and TRBJ1-2; no reliable D call. This clonotype originated in a man aged 50 or older who had recovered from COVID-19. The CDR3 DNA follows: TGCGCCAGCAGCCCCAGGTTCGGGGAGACTCTTAACTATGGCTACACCTTC. The encoded protein is CASSPRFGETLNYGYTF.